The 14 T cell receptor beta chains reported below all come from one sample, sequenced in a study of blood T cells in healthy people across ages. Alongside a J-beta primer mix, a sample-barcoded 5' primer served in a second PCR lasting 7 to 11 cycles. From the 5' RACE reads, TCRdb called clonotypes with MiXCR, one entry per CDR3 protein. The sample shows hundreds of thousands of distinct CDR3 sequences, approximately 43% of them seen only once. The specimen sequenced was blood. All receptors derive from a woman aged 60-70 years in good health.

This clonotype was found a few times. The CDR3 region has the DNA TGTGCCAGCAGCTTACAGACAGGCTATGGCTACACCTTC. This translates into CASSLQTGYGYTF. The genes are TRBV7-6 and TRBJ1-2; D might be TRBD1 (6 bases). The V gene's germline CDR1 is SGHVS and CDR2 FNYEAQ. Trimming stripped 2 bases from V and 4 bases from J, with 8 bases between. The CDR3 totals 13 residues. Complete variable domain (other parts from reference TRBV7-6 and TRBJ1-2): GAGVSQSPRYKVTKRGQDVALRCDPISGHVSLYWYRQALGQGPEFLTYFNYEAQQDKSGLPNDRFSAERPEGSISTLTIQRTEQRDSAMYRCASSLQTGYGYTFGSGTRLTVV.

This sequence joins TRBV7-2 and TRBJ2-5, with 12 bases that match TRBD1. V dropped 7 bases and J dropped 11; count of bases not matched to a gene: 11. Germline lookup yields CDR1 SGHTA and CDR2 FQGNSA. The CDR3 has 14 amino acids. The CDR3 coding sequence is TGTGCCAGCACCTCCGGGACAGGGGGCCGGGAGCAGTACTTC. It translates to CASTSGTGGREQYF.

CDR3 amino acids: CAISTGTSVQETQYF. The CDR3 DNA is TGTGCCATCAGTACGGGGACTAGCGTTCAAGAGACCCAGTACTTC. This chain uses TRBV10-3 with TRBJ2-5, with 10 bases lining up with TRBD2. V dropped 5 bases and J dropped 2; count of bases not matched to a gene: 5. Looked up from germline, CDR1 is ENHRY and CDR2 is SYGVKD. The CDR3 runs to 15 residues.

V and J are TRBV4-3 and TRBJ2-2, with no clear D. The germline V gene encodes CDR1 LGHNA and CDR2 YSLEER. This CDR3 spans 16 amino acids. Trimming removed 4 bases from V and 4 bases from J, with 16 bases in between. This chain's CDR3 is CASSPRTGLVTGELFF. The CDR3 nucleotides are TGCGCCAGCAGCCCGAGAACCGGGCTAGTCACCGGGGAGCTGTTTTTT.

V usage is TRBV9 and J usage is TRBJ2-1; 10 bases are shared with TRBD2. J gave up 9 bases and V 0 bases, and 6 bases lay outside the gene matches. Germline loops: CDR1 SGDLS, CDR2 YYNGEE. The CDR3 totals 15 residues. CDR3 sequence (DNA): TGTGCCAGCAGCGTAGAGGCTAGCGGGAGCACTGAGCAGTTCTTC. It encodes CASSVEASGSTEQFF.

This clonotype was seen a few times. V is TRBV4-3 and J is TRBJ2-2; the D call may be TRBD1 or TRBD2 (5 bases each). The V and J ends lost 4 bases and 5 bases respectively, with 14 bases between them. The CDR3 extends over 15 amino acids. CDR1 and CDR2 from the germline V gene are LGHNA and YSLEER. The CDR3 nucleotides read TGCGCCAGCAGCCCCCGGGGCCACCCTACCGGGGAGCTGTTTTTT. It encodes CASSPRGHPTGELFF.

V and J are TRBV18 and TRBJ2-1; TRBD2 agrees at 9 bases. The CDR3 runs to 15 residues. J was trimmed by 9 bases and V by 0 bases; bases with no gene match: 6. Germline CDR1 is KGHSH and CDR2 is LQKENI. CDR3: CASSPPAGGLGEQFF. CDR3 bases: TGTGCCAGCTCACCACCGGCGGGAGGGCTTGGTGAGCAGTTCTTC. The whole variable domain, remainder taken from reference TRBV18 and TRBJ2-1, is NAGVMQNPRHLVRRRGQEARLRCSPMKGHSHVYWYRQLPEEGLKFMVYLQKENIIDESGMPKERFSAEFPKEGPSILRIQQVVRGDSAAYFCASSPPAGGLGEQFFGPGTRLTVL.

The J gene is TRBJ2-2, the V gene TRBV9; possibly TRBD2 for D (6 bases). Trimming removed 0 bases from V and 5 bases from J, with 8 bases in between. Germline V gives CDR1 SGDLS, CDR2 YYNGEE. The CDR3 length is 14 residues. CDR3 DNA sequence: TGTGCCAGCAGCGTAGACCGGGAGACCGGGGAGCTGTTTTTT. Amino acids: CASSVDRETGELFF.

This clonotype was picked up a small number of times. V and J are TRBV29-1 and TRBJ2-5, with 12 bases aligning to TRBD2. The germline gives CDR1 SQVTM, CDR2 ANQGSEA. Losses at the gene ends were 7 bases for V and 1 base for J; bases not matched to a gene: 4. The CDR3 runs to 14 residues. This CDR3 reads CSGGLAGLQETQYF. In DNA, the CDR3 is TGCAGCGGGGGACTAGCGGGCCTCCAAGAGACCCAGTACTTC.

The chain combines TRBV6-1 with TRBJ2-1; TRBD1 might be the D (6 bases). The CDR3 loop spans 15 amino acids. The germline gives CDR1 MNHNS, CDR2 SASEGT. The ends were cut back, 1 base at V and 6 bases at J, with 13 bases in the middle. In DNA, the CDR3 is TGTGCCAGCAGTGAAGAAGTCTGGGGGCCCAATGAGCAGTTCTTC. It specifies CASSEEVWGPNEQFF.

CDR3 protein: CASSRHLGPTYNEQFF. CDR3 bases: TGTGCCAGCAGTCGACACCTAGGACCGACTTACAATGAGCAGTTCTTC. This chain links TRBV6-2 or TRBV6-3 with TRBJ2-1; D uncertain. The V end lost 5 bases, the J end lost 4 bases, and 18 bases lay between the germline ends. In germline, CDR1 is MNHEY, CDR2 SVGEGT. The CDR3 has 16 residues.

V gene TRBV29-1 combines with J gene TRBJ2-1; TRBD2 matches 12 bases. The CDR3 is 17 residues long. Germline V lookup: CDR1 SQVTM, CDR2 ANQGSEA. V gave up 4 bases and J gave up 5 bases; unmatched junction bases: 12. DNA for the CDR3: TGCAGCGTTGCAAATCCCAGGGGACTAGCGGGCAACAATGAGCAGTTCTTC. This encodes CSVANPRGLAGNNEQFF.

This clonotype was observed many times. The V call is TRBV4-1, the J call TRBJ2-1; 7 bases are a match to TRBD2. CDR1 and CDR2 from the germline V gene are MGHRA and YSYEKL. Trimming at V came to 8 bases and at J to 8 bases, leaving 15 bases not matched to a gene. The CDR3 sequence is 15 residues long. DNA of the CDR3: TGCGCCAGCCAGCCAAGGGCGGGGGATATCGATGAGCAGTTCTTC. Amino acids: CASQPRAGDIDEQFF.

This clonotype was counted a single time. V gene TRBV7-8 combines with J gene TRBJ2-7, with 9 bases lining up with TRBD1. The CDR3 loop spans 15 amino acids. Germline V gives CDR1 SGHVS, CDR2 FQNEAQ. V lost 5 bases and J lost 5; bases outside the gene matches: 10. CDR3 sequence reads: CASSRDRVYTHEQYF. The CDR3 DNA reads TGTGCCAGCAGCCGGGACAGGGTGTATACCCACGAGCAGTACTTC. Supplemented by reference TRBV7-8 and TRBJ2-7, the full variable domain reads GAGVSQSPRYKVAKRGQDVALRCDPISGHVSLFWYQQALGQGPEFLTYFQNEAQLDKSGLPSDRFFAERPEGSVSTLKIQRTQQEDSAVYLCASSRDRVYTHEQYFGPGTRLTVT.